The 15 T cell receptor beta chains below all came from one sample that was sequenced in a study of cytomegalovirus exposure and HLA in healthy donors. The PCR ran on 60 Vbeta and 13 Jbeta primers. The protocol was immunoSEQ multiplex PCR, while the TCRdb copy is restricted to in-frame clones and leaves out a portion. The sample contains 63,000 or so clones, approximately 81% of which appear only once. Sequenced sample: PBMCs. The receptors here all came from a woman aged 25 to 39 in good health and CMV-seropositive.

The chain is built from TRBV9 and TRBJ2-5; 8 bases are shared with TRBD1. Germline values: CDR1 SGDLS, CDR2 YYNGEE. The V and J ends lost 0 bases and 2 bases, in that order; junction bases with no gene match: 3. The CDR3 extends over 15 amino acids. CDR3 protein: CASSVAGDRQETQYF. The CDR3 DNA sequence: TGTGCCAGCAGCGTAGCAGGGGACAGGCAAGAGACCCAGTACTTC.

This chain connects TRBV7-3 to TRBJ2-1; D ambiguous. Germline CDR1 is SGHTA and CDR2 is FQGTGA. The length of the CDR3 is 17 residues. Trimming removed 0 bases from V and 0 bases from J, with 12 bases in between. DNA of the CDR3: TGTGCCAGCAGCTTAACCCCAAAAGCCGGCTCCTACAATGAGCAGTTCTTC. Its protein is CASSLTPKAGSYNEQFF.

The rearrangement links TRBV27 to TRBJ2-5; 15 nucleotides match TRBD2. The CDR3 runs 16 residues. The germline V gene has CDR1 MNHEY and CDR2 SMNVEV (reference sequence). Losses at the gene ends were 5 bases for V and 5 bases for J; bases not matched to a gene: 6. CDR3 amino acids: CASSRGLAGGAETQYF. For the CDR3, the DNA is TGTGCCAGCAGTCGGGGACTAGCGGGAGGAGCGGAGACCCAGTACTTC.

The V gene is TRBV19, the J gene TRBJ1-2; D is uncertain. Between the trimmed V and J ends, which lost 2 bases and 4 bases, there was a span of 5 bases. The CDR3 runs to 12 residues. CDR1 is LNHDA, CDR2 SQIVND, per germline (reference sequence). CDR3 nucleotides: TGTGCCAGTAGTATACCGGTCTATGGCTACACCTTC. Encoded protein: CASSIPVYGYTF.

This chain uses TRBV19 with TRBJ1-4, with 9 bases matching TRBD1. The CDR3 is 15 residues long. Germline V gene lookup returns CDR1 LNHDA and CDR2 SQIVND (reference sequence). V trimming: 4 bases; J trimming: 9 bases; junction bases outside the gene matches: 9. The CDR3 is CASSTPGQGLKKLFF. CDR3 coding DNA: TGTGCCAGTAGTACCCCGGGACAGGGCCTGAAAAAACTGTTTTTT.

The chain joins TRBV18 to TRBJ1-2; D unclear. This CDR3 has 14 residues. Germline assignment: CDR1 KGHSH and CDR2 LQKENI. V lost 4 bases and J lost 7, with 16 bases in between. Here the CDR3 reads CASSQKEGNGGYTF. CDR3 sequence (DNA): TGTGCCAGCTCACAGAAGGAGGGTAATGGTGGCTACACCTTC.

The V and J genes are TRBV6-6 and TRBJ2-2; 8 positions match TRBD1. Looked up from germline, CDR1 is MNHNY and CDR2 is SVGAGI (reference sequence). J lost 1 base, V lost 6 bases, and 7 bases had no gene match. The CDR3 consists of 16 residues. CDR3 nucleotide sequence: TGTGCCAGCAGCTCGACAGGGGCCCTGAACACCGGGGAGCTGTTTTTT. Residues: CASSSTGALNTGELFF.

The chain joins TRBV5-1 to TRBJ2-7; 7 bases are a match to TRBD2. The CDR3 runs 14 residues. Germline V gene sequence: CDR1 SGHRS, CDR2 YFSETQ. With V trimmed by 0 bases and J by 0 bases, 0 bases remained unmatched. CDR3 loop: CASSLGGSSYEQYF. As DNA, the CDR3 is TGCGCCAGCAGCTTGGGCGGGAGCTCCTACGAGCAGTACTTC. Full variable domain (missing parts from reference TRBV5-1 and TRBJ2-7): KAGVTQTPRYLIKTRGQQVTLSCSPISGHRSVSWYQQTPGQGLQFLFEYFSETQRNKGNFPGRFSGRQFSNSRSEMNVSTLELGDSALYLCASSLGGSSYEQYFGPGTRLTVT.

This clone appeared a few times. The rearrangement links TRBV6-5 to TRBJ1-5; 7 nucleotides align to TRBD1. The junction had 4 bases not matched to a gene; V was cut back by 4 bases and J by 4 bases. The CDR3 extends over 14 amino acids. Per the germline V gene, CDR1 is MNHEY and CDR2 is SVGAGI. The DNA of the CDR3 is TGTGCCAGCAGTTTGGGACAGACAAATCAGCCCCAGCATTTT. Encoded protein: CASSLGQTNQPQHF.

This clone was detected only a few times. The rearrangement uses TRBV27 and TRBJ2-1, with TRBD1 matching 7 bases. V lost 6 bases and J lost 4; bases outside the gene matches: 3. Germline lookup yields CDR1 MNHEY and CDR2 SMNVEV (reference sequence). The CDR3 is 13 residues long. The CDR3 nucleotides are TGTGCCAGCAGGAGGGGACAGTACAATGAGCAGTTCTTC. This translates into CASRRGQYNEQFF.

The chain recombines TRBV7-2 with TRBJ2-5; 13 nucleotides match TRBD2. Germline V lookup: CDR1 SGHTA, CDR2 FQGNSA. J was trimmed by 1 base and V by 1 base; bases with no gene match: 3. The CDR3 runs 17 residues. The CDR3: CASSLGLAGGPQETQYF. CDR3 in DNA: TGTGCCAGCAGCTTAGGACTAGCGGGAGGCCCCCAAGAGACCCAGTACTTC.

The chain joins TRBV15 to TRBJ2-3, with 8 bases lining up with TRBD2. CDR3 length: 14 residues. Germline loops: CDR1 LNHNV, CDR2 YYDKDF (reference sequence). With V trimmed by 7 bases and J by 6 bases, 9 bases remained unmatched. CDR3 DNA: TGTGCCACCACCACGCGAGCGGGAGCCGATACGCAGTATTTT. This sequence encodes CATTTRAGADTQYF.

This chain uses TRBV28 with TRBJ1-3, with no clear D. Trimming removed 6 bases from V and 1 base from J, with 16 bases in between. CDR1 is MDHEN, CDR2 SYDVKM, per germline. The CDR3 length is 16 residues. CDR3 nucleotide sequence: TGTGCCAGCAGCACCGGGTCCTACTTTTCTGGAAACACCATATATTTT. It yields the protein CASSTGSYFSGNTIYF.

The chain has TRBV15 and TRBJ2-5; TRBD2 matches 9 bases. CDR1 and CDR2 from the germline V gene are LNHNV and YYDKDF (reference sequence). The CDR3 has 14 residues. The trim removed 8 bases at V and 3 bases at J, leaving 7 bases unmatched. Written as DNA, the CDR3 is TGTGCCACCGGCCTAGCGGGGATGAAAGAGACCCAGTACTTC. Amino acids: CATGLAGMKETQYF.

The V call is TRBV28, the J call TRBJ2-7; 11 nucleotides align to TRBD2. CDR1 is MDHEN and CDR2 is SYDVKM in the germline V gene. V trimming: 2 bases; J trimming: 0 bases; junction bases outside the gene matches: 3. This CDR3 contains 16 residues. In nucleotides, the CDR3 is TGTGCCAGCAGTTTACGTAGCGGGAGGGCCTCCTACGAGCAGTACTTC. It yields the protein CASSLRSGRASYEQYF.